This T cell receptor beta chain emerged from a study of blood T cell repertoires in COVID-19. In the authors' methods: Estimation of nucleated cell counts was performed using reference gene primer amplification. Using immunoSEQ multiplex PCR, the repertoire was profiled, and TCRdb retains in-frame clones only, with some absent. V and J calls and clone size are those listed in that table; D and trimming were worked out from the DNA. The repertoire holds under 450,000 clones, 86% seen once, with roughly 6.6% in the top ten. CDR3 length: 13 residues. The germline V and J ends were trimmed by 8 bases and 4 bases, with 14 bases remaining between them. Germline CDR1 is MNHEY and CDR2 is SVGAGI. This clone was detected only once.

This chain connects TRBV6-5 to TRBJ1-2; D not resolved. The sequence was obtained from a woman in her sixties with COVID-19, enrolled during active disease. Sequencing was carried out using peripheral blood. The CDR3 coding sequence is TGTGCCAGCCGCTTCCCGGGAACCTATGGCTACACCTTC. It yields the protein CASRFPGTYGYTF.